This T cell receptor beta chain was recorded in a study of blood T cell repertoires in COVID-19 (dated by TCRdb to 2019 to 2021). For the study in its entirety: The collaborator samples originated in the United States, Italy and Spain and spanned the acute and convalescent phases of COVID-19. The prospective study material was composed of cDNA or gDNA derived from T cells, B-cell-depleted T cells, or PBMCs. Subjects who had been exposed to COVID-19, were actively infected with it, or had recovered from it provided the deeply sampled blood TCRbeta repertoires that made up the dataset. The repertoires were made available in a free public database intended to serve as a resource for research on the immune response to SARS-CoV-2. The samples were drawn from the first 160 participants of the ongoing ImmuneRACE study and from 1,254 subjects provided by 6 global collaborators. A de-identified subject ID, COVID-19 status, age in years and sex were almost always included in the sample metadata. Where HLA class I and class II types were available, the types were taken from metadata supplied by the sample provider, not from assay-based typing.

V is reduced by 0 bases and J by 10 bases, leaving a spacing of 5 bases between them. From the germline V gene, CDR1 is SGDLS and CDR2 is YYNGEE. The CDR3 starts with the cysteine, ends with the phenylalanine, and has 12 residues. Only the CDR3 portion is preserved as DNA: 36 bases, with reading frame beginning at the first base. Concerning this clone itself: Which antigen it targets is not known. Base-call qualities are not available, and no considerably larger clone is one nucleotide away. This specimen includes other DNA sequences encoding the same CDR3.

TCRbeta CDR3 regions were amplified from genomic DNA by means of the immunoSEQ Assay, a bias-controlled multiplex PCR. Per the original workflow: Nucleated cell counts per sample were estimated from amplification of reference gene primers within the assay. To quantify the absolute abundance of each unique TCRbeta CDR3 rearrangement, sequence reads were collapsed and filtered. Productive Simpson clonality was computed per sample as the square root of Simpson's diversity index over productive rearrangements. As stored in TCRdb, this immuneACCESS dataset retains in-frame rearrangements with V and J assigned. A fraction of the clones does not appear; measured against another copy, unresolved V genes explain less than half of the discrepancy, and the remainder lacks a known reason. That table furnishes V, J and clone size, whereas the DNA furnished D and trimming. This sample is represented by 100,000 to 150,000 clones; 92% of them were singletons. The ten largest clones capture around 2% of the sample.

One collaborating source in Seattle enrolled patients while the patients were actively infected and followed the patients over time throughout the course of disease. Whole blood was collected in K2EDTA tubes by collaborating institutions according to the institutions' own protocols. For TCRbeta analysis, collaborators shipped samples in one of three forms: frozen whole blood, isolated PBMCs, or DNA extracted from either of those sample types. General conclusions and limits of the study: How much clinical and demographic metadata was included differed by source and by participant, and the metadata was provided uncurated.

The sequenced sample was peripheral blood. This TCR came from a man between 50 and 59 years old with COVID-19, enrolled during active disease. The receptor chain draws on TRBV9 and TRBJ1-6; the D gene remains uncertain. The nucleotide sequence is TGTGCCAGCAGCGTAGGCGGGTCACCCCTCCACTTT. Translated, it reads CASSVGGSPLHF.